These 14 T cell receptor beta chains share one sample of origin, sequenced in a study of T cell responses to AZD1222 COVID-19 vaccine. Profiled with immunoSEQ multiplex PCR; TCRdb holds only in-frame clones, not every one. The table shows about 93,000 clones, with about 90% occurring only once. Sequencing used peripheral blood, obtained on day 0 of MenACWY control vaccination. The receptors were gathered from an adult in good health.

CDR3 nucleotide sequence: TGTGCCAGCACTAGTTCTATGTCCTACAATGAGCAGTTCTTC. Translated, it gives CASTSSMSYNEQFF. This chain connects TRBV6-5 to TRBJ2-1; unclear D gene. The ends were cut back, 7 bases at V and 1 base at J, with 11 bases in the middle. The CDR3 totals 14 residues. Germline-derived CDR1 and CDR2 are MNHEY and SVGAGI.

CDR3 bases: TGTGCCAGCAGGGGACCTACTGGCGAGCAGTACTTC. Amino acids: CASRGPTGEQYF. This sequence joins TRBV6-5 and TRBJ2-7; D assignment may be TRBD1 or TRBD2 (5 bases each). Trimming stripped 6 bases from V and 6 bases from J, with 12 bases between. Germline-derived CDR1 and CDR2 are MNHEY and SVGAGI. This CDR3 comprises 12 residues.

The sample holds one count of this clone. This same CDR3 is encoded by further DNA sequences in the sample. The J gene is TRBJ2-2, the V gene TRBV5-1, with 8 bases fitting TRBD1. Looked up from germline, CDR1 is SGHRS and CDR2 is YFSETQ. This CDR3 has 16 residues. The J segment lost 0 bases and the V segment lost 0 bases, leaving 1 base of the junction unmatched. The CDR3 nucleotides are TGCGCCAGCAGCTTGGACAGGGGGGCGAACACCGGGGAGCTGTTTTTT. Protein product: CASSLDRGANTGELFF.

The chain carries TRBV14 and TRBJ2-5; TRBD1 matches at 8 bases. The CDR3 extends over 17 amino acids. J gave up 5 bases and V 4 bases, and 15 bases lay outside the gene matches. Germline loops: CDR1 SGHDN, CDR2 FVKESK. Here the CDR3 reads CASSLPFGQGAGETQYF. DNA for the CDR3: TGTGCCAGCAGCCTGCCTTTTGGACAGGGTGCTGGGGAGACCCAGTACTTC.

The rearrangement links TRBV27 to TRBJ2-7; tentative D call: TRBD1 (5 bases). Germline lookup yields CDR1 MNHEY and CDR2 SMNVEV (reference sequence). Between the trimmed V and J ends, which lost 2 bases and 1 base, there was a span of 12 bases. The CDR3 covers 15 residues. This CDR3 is CASSLGPGKSYEQYF. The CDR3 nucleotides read TGTGCCAGCAGTTTAGGGCCAGGGAAATCCTACGAGCAGTACTTC.

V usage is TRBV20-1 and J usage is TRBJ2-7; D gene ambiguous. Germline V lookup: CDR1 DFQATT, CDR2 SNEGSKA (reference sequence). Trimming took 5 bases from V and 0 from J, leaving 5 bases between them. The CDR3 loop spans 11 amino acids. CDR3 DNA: TGCAGTGCTCCCCACTCCTACGAGCAGTACTTC. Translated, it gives CSAPHSYEQYF.

The CDR3 coding sequence is TGTGCCAGCTCTCCGGGGCCCCGGGCCTCTGGAAACACCATATATTTT. Translating gives CASSPGPRASGNTIYF. The J gene is TRBJ1-3, the V gene TRBV18, with D possibly TRBD1 on 5 matching bases. Looked up from germline, CDR1 is KGHSH and CDR2 is LQKENI. Trimming removed 6 bases from V and 0 bases from J, with 15 bases in between. This CDR3 spans 16 amino acids.

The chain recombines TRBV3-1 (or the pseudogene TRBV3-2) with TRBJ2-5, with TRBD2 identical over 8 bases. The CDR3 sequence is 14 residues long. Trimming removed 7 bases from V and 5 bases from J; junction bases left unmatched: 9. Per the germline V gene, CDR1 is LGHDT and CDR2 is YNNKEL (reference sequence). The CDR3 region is CASTVAGLSETQYF. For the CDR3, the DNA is TGTGCCAGCACCGTAGCGGGGTTATCGGAGACCCAGTACTTC.

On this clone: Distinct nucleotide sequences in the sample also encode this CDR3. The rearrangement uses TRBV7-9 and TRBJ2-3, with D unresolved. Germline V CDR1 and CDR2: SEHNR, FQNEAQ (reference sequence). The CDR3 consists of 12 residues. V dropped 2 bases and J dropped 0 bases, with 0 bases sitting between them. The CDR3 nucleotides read TGTGCCAGCAGCTTAAGCACAGATACGCAGTATTTT. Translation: CASSLSTDTQYF.

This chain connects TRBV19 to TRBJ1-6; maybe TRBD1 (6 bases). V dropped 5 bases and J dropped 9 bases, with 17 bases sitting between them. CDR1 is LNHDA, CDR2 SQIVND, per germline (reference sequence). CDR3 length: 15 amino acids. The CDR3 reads CASSPLDRNRSPLHF. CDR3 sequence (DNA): TGTGCCAGTAGTCCCTTGGACAGAAACCGTTCACCCCTCCACTTT.

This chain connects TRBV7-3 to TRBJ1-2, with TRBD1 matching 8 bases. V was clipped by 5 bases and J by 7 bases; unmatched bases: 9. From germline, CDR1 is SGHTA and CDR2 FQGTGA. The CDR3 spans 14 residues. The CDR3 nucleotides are TGTGCCAGCAGCCAATCTACAGGGGGAGGTGGCTACACCTTC. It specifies CASSQSTGGGGYTF.

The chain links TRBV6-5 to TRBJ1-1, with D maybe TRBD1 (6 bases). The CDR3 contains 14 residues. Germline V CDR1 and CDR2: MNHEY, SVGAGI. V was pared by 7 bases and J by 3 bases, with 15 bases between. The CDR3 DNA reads TGTGCCAGCACCGGTCGGGGGGGCGACACTGAAGCTTTCTTT. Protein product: CASTGRGGDTEAFF.

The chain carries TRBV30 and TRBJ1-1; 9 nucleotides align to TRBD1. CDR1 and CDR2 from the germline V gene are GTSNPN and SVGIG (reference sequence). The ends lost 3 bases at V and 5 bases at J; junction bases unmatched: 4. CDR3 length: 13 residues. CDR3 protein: CAWSPQGATEAFF. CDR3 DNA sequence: TGTGCCTGGAGCCCACAGGGGGCAACTGAAGCTTTCTTT.

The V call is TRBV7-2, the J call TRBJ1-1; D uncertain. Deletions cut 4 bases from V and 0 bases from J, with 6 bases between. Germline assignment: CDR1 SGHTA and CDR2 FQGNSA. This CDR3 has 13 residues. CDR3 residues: CASSSRMNTEAFF. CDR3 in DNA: TGTGCCAGCAGCTCTCGAATGAACACTGAAGCTTTCTTT.